One sample yielded the 11 T cell receptor beta chains listed below, sequenced in a study of vaccination and CD4 T cells after COVID-19. The treatment was: approximately 9-day PBMC culture with coronavirus spike peptide pools or control peptides (ViraFEST assay). Their antigens remain unidentified. Once obtained from cultured CD4+ T cells, the DNA was sequenced using the Oncomine TCR Beta short-read assay. Each CDR3 protein is one row after TCRdb ran MiXCR on the PCR reads. The sample includes around 20,000 distinct CDR3 sequences, 38% of them seen just once. Sequenced material: CD4+ T cells from blood, cultured in vitro, taken before SARS-CoV-2 vaccination. All receptors come from a human donor who received a COVID-19 vaccine.

The rearrangement joins TRBV6-1 to TRBJ1-6; 8 bases match TRBD1. The CDR3 extends over 13 amino acids. Per the germline V gene, CDR1 is MNHNS and CDR2 is SASEGT. The trim removed 7 bases at V and 5 bases at J, leaving 1 base unmatched. CDR3 loop: CASTDRDNSPLHF. The CDR3 coding sequence is TGTGCCAGCACGGACAGGGATAATTCACCCCTCCACTTT.

The V call is TRBV2, the J call TRBJ2-3, with D possibly being TRBD1 or TRBD2 (7 bases each). This CDR3 is 14 amino acids long. V gave up 6 bases and J gave up 5 bases, with 15 bases separating them. The germline CDR1 and CDR2 sequences are SNHLY and FYNNEI. The CDR3 DNA reads TGTGCCAGCAGCAAAGACAGGGAGGGAGATACGCAGTATTTT. It encodes CASSKDREGDTQYF.

This clonotype was detected only a few times. The gene calls are TRBV21-1 and TRBJ2-5; the DNA was not compared with TRBD2, the D call given in the table. TRBV21-1 is shown as a pseudogene. This CDR3 spans 16 amino acids. CDR3 loop: CASSKSQRVLQETQYF. CDR3 bases: TGTGCCAGCAGCAAGTCGCAGAGAGTCCTCCAAGAGACCCAGTACTTC.

The sample holds a few counts of this clonotype. This chain links TRBV20-1 with TRBJ1-5; no reliable D call. V was shortened by 1 base and J by 0 bases, with 16 bases between the two germline ends. The CDR3 runs 17 residues. Germline V lookup: CDR1 DFQATT, CDR2 SNEGSKA (reference sequence). Here the CDR3 reads CSARVSSGDYSNQPQHF. In nucleotides, the CDR3 is TGCAGTGCTAGAGTCTCGTCCGGGGATTATAGCAATCAGCCCCAGCATTTT.

V usage is TRBV7-9 and J usage is TRBJ1-5, with 8 nucleotides matching TRBD1. The germline gives CDR1 SEHNR, CDR2 FQNEAQ (reference sequence). Trimming removed 5 bases from V and 7 bases from J; junction bases left unmatched: 7. The CDR3 spans 14 residues. The CDR3 DNA reads TGTGCCAGCAGCGACGGACAGGGCGGGCAGCCCCAGCATTTT. Translated: CASSDGQGGQPQHF.

The chain recombines TRBV27 with TRBJ1-4; 10 bases line up with TRBD1. The CDR3 loop spans 14 amino acids. The J segment lost 8 bases and the V segment lost 8 bases, leaving 8 bases of the junction unmatched. Germline loops: CDR1 MNHEY, CDR2 SMNVEV (reference sequence). CDR3 protein: CASGRQGAGEKLFF. CDR3 nucleotides: TGTGCCAGCGGACGACAGGGGGCGGGAGAAAAACTGTTTTTT.

This clonotype has more than one count but fewer than ten. The rearrangement joins TRBV18 to TRBJ1-2; TRBD1 matches at 9 bases. The CDR3 runs 15 residues. The trim removed 5 bases at V and 8 bases at J, leaving 12 bases unmatched. Germline V gene sequence: CDR1 KGHSH, CDR2 LQKENI. The CDR3 loop reads CASSRLPGQGDGYTF. The CDR3 bases are TGTGCCAGCTCAAGACTCCCGGGACAGGGAGACGGCTACACCTTC. The full variable domain, rest sourced from reference TRBV18 and TRBJ1-2, is NAGVMQNPRHLVRRRGQEARLRCSPMKGHSHVYWYRQLPEEGLKFMVYLQKENIIDESGMPKERFSAEFPKEGPSILRIQQVVRGDSAAYFCASSRLPGQGDGYTFGSGTRLTVV.

The genes are TRBV2 and TRBJ2-1; possible D gene TRBD2, 6 bases. Trimming left V 8 bases short and J 6 bases short, with 14 bases between. CDR1 SNHLY and CDR2 FYNNEI come from the germline V gene. This CDR3 is 13 amino acids long. The CDR3 coding sequence is TGTGCCAGCCGGGGACTTTCGGTCAATGAGCAGTTCTTC. Its translation is CASRGLSVNEQFF.

The rearrangement uses TRBV21-1 and TRBJ2-1; the table's D call TRBD2 went unverified against the DNA. TRBV21-1 is a pseudogene. The CDR3 has 18 residues. CDR3 DNA: TGTGCCAGCAGCAGCGGGACTAGCGATATGTTAACCTACAATGAGCAGTTCTTC. It yields the protein CASSSGTSDMLTYNEQFF.

The V gene is TRBV11-2, the J gene TRBJ2-7, with D perhaps TRBD1 or TRBD2 (5 bases each). V was cut by 2 bases and J by 9 bases, with 14 bases left in between. CDR1 SGHAT and CDR2 FQNNGV come from the germline V gene. The CDR3 loop spans 13 amino acids. The CDR3 here is CASSLPYSGRQYF. CDR3 bases: TGTGCCAGCAGCTTACCTTACTCGGGACGGCAGTACTTC.

This clonotype appeared a few times. The chain recombines TRBV20-1 with TRBJ2-5; 7 bases are shared with TRBD2. J gave up 5 bases and V 1 base, and 16 bases lay outside the gene matches. CDR1 DFQATT and CDR2 SNEGSKA come from the germline V gene (reference sequence). This CDR3 comprises 17 residues. The CDR3: CSARGFFQRGGGETQYF. The CDR3 DNA sequence: TGCAGTGCTAGAGGGTTCTTCCAGCGGGGTGGGGGGGAGACCCAGTACTTC.